What follows describes a single T cell receptor beta chain. Its antigen is as yet unknown. The donors comprised healthy bone marrow donors. PCR primers comprised 60 Vbeta and 13 Jbeta primers. Produced via immunoSEQ multiplex PCR; TCRdb's table is partial and in-frame only. The data contain about 160,000 clones, approximately 80% of them singletons. These data come from a study of cytomegalovirus exposure and HLA in healthy donors. Broader study findings: Specificity for CMV antigens was confirmed in vitro for a few of the CMV-associated chains.

The specimen was PBMCs. This TCR came from a man younger than 40 in good health and CMV-seropositive.

In DNA, the CDR3 is TGTGCCAGCAGCCTACTTGGACAGGCGTCTGGGGAAAAACTGTTTTTT. Translating it yields CASSLLGQASGEKLFF. This chain joins TRBV7-9 and TRBJ1-4; 7 bases match TRBD1. The germline V gene has CDR1 SEHNR and CDR2 FQNEAQ (reference sequence). The CDR3 is 16 residues long. J gave up 8 bases and V 5 bases, and 14 bases lay outside the gene matches.